This is a list of T cell receptor beta chains from one sample in a study of CD8 T cells in Susac syndrome. TCRdb independently ran MiXCR on the immunoSEQ multiplex PCR reads; one entry per CDR3 protein. The table includes approximately 180,000 distinct CDR3 sequences, approximately 96% detected once. Sequencing used CD4+ T cells from PBMCs. The receptors come from a human donor with multiple sclerosis. The CDR3 runs from the conserved cysteine through the conserved F or W. The D gene is left open where the match is weak. The size field is filled for only some rows; it gives once, few, many or a size class.

14	.	TRBJ2-7	.	TRBV4-3	TGCGCCAGCAGCCCAGACCTGAGCTCCTACGAGCAGTACTTC	CASSPDLSSYEQYF
15	once	TRBJ2-4	.	TRBV19	TGTGCCAGTATCCTTGGAGGGGGAACCAAAAACATTCAGTACTTC	CASILGGGTKNIQYF
13	once	TRBJ1-2	.	TRBV20-1	TGCAGTGCTAGGAGGGAGGGTTCGGGTGGCTACACCTTC	CSARREGSGGYTF
14	.	TRBJ2-7	TRBD1	TRBV20-1	TGCAGTGCTCGGACAGGGGGGAGCTCCTACGAGCAGTACTTC	CSARTGGSSYEQYF
13	.	TRBJ1-2	.	TRBV5-4	TGTGCCAGCAGCCGGGGACTGACTTATGGCTACACCTTC	CASSRGLTYGYTF
12	.	TRBJ1-2	.	TRBV7-9	TGTGCCAGCAGCTTAGGTCAGTCTGGCTACACCTTC	CASSLGQSGYTF
11	.	TRBJ1-2	.	TRBV30	TGTGCCCGGAGCCGGGGAGGTGAATTTGGCTTC	CARSRGGEFGF
13	.	TRBJ2-5	.	TRBV29-1	TGCAGCGCTTACTTAGGCGGCCAAGAGACCCAGTACTTC	CSAYLGGQETQYF
15	.	TRBJ2-3	.	TRBV20-1	TGCAGTGCTAGAGTACGTCGCGGGAGCACAGATACGCAGTATTTT	CSARVRRGSTDTQYF
15	.	TRBJ2-2	TRBD1	TRBV30	TGTGCCTGGAGTGTAGGGGGCTTGGACACCGGGGAGCTGTTTTTT	CAWSVGGLDTGELFF
17	.	TRBJ1-1	.	TRBV4-1	TGCGCCAGCAGCCAAGTCAAAACGAGACCCGTGAACACTGAAGCTTTCTTT	CASSQVKTRPVNTEAFF
11	.	TRBJ1-1	.	TRBV29-1	TGCAGCGTTGATAGGGTTCCTGAAGCTTTCTTT	CSVDRVPEAFF
12	.	TRBJ2-7	.	TRBV28	TGTGCCAGCAGCCAAGTGGGGCTCGAGCAGTACTTC	CASSQVGLEQYF
13	once	TRBJ1-2	.	TRBV20-1	TGCAGTGCTATCCAACTGACTAACTATGGCTACACCTTC	CSAIQLTNYGYTF
13	.	TRBJ2-3	TRBD1	TRBV25-1	TGTGCCAGCAGCCTCACAGGGGCAGATACGCAGTATTTT	CASSLTGADTQYF
14	.	TRBJ1-2	TRBD1	TRBV5-6	TGTGCCAGCAGCTCCTCGGACAGGAACTATGGCTACACCTTC	CASSSSDRNYGYTF
14	.	TRBJ2-5	.	TRBV3-1	TGTGCCAGCAGCCAACTTGGAGGGGAAGAGACCCAGTACTTC	CASSQLGGEETQYF
13	.	TRBJ1-3	.	TRBV29-1	TGCAGCGTCCAGACGGGTCCCGGAAACACCATATATTTT	CSVQTGPGNTIYF
16	.	TRBJ1-2	.	TRBV5-6	TGTGCCAGCAGCTTGGGGGCGGGGCAGAAGACCTATGGCTACACCTTC	CASSLGAGQKTYGYTF
15	.	TRBJ1-3	.	TRBV6-2/TRBV6-3	TGTGCCAGCAGTTACCTCGCCAGCTCTGGAAACACCATATATTTT	CASSYLASSGNTIYF
15	.	TRBJ1-1	TRBD1	TRBV7-9	TGTGCCAGCAGCCTACAGGGGTCATTGAACACTGAAGCTTTCTTT	CASSLQGSLNTEAFF
14	.	TRBJ1-6	.	TRBV14	TGTGCCAGCAGCCAGGGGCTGACAGAGGTCCCCCTCCACTTT	CASSQGLTEVPLHF
15	.	TRBJ1-1	TRBD1	TRBV19	TGTGCCAGTAGGCATCCAGGGACAGGGGACACTGAAGCTTTCTTT	CASRHPGTGDTEAFF
14	.	TRBJ2-3	.	TRBV20-1	TGCAGTGCTAGTGGGGGGGCCGGCACAGATACGCAGTATTTT	CSASGGAGTDTQYF
14	.	TRBJ2-1	.	TRBV20-1	TGCAGTGCTATCACCATGACCGGGGGCGATGAGCAGTTCTTC	CSAITMTGGDEQFF